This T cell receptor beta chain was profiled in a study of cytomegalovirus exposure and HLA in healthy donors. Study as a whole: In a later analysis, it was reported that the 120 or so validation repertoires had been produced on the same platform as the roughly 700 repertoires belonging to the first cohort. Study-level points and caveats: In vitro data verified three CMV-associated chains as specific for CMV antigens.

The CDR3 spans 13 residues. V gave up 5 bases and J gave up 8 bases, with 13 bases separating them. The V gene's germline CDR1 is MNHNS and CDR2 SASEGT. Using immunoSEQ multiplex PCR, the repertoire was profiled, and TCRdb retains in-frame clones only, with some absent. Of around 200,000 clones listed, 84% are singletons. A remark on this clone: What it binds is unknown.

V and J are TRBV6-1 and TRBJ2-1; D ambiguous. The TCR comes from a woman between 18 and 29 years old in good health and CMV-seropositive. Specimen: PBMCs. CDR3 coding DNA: TGTGCCAGCAGTTTCGAGAGAGTCGATGAGCAGTTCTTC. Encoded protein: CASSFERVDEQFF.